This T cell receptor (beta chain) was recovered during a study of CD8 T cells in ankylosing spondylitis. Generation of TCR beta libraries employed quantitative 5'-RACE incorporating molecular barcodes. TCRdb reprocessed the 5' RACE reads with MiXCR, giving one entry per CDR3 protein. The table has 250,000 to 350,000 distinct CDR3 sequences, roughly 8% seen once. On this clonotype: Its antigen is currently unknown.

Regarding the study as a whole: Reports of some motif variants in reactive arthritis synovial fluid and blood predate this one. A motif in TCR beta, a set of under ten highly homologous variants, appeared characteristic of ankylosing spondylitis blood. Researchers reportedly found disease-linked clones significantly enriched in matched ankylosing spondylitis synovial fluid. CD8+ cells made up the disease-linked clones, which were relatively rare in peripheral blood.

The J segment lost 1 base and the V segment lost 3 bases, leaving 5 bases of the junction unmatched. Germline V CDR1 and CDR2: SQVTM, ANQGSEA. The CDR3 consists of 14 residues. The chain employs TRBV29-1 and TRBJ1-1; 7 bases line up with TRBD1. This TCR derives from a male donor with ankylosing spondylitis. Sequences were obtained from blood, either unsorted or a sorted T cell fraction (not recorded which). Here the CDR3 DNA reads TGCAGCGTTGATCCGGCAGGGGGGAACACTGAAGCTTTCTTT. This encodes CSVDPAGGNTEAFF.